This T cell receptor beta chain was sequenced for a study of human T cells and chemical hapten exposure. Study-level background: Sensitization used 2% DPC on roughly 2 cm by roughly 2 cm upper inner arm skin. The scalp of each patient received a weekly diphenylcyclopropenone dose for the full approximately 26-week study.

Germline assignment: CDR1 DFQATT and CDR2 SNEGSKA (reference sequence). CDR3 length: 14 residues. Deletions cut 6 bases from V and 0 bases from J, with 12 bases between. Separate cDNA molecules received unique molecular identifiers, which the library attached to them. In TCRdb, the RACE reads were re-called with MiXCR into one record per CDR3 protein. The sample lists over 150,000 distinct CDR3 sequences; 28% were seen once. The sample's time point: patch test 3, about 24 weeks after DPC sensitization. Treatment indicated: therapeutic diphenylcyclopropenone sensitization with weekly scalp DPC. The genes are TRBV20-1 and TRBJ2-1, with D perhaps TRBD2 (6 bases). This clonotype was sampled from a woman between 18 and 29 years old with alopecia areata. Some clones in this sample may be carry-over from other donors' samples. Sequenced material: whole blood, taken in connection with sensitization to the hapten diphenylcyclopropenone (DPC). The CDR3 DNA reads TGCAGTGCCGAGAACGGGGGCTCCTACAATGAGCAGTTCTTC. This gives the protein CSAENGGSYNEQFF.